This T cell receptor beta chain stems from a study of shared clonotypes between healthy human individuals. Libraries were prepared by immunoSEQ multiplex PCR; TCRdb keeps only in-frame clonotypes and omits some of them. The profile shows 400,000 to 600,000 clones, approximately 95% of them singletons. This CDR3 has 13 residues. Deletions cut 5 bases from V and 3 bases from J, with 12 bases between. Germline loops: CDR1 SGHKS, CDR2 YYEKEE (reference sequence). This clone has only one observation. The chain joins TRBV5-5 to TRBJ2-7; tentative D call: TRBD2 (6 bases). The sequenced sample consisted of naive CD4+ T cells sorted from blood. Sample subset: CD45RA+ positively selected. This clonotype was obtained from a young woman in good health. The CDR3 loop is CASRAGTYYEQYF. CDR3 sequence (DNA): TGTGCCAGCAGGGCCGGGACTTACTACGAGCAGTACTTC.